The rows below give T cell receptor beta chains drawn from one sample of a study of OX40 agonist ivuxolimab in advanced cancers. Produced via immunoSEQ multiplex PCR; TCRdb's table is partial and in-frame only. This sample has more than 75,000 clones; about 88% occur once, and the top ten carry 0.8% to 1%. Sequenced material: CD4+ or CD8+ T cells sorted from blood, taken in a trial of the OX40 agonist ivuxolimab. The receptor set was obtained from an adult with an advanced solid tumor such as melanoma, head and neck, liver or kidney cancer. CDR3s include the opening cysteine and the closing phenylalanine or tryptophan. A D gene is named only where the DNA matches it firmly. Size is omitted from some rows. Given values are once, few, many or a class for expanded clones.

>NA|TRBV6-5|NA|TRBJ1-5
CASSYSRGSGQPQHF
TGTGCCAGCAGTTACTCGAGGGGTAGCGGTCAGCCCCAGCATTTT
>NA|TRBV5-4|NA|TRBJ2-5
CASSLRRTAGRETQYF
TGTGCCAGCAGCTTACGGAGGACTGCGGGTAGGGAGACCCAGTACTTC
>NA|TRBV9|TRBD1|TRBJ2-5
CASSPRTGRQETQYF
TGTGCCAGCAGCCCAAGGACAGGGAGACAAGAGACCCAGTACTTC
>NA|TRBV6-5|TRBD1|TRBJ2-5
CASSLLQGAMETQYF
TGTGCCAGCAGTTTACTACAGGGGGCGATGGAGACCCAGTACTTC
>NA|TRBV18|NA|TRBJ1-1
CASSPQGMNTEAFF
TGTGCCAGCTCACCACAGGGGATGAACACTGAAGCTTTCTTT
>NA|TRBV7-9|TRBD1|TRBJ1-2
CASSSDRGDYGYTF
TGTGCCAGCAGCTCGGACAGGGGAGACTATGGCTACACCTTC
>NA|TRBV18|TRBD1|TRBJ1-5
CASSGGQGVKQPQHF
TGTGCCAGCTCAGGGGGACAGGGGGTAAAACAGCCCCAGCATTTT
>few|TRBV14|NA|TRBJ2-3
CASSPDWAADTQYF
TGTGCCAGCAGCCCAGACTGGGCGGCAGATACGCAGTATTTT
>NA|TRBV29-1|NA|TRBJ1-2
CSVGPEGYGYTF
TGCAGCGTTGGCCCCGAGGGATATGGCTACACCTTC
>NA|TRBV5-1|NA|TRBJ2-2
CASSLATTNTGELFF
TGCGCCAGCAGCTTGGCTACCACGAACACCGGGGAGCTGTTTTTT
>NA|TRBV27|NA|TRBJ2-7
CASSFQGGPYEQYF
TGTGCCAGCAGTTTTCAGGGGGGCCCCTACGAGCAGTACTTC
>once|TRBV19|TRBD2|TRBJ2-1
CASSISSGGSYSYNEQFF
TGTGCCAGTAGTATATCTAGCGGGGGAAGCTACTCCTACAATGAGCAGTTCTTC
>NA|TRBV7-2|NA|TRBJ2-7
CASSLRLRGEQYF
TGTGCCAGCAGCTTAAGGCTTAGGGGCGAGCAGTACTTC
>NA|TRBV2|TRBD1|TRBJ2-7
CASSVGQGGREQYF
TGTGCCAGCAGTGTGGGACAGGGCGGTCGCGAGCAGTACTTC
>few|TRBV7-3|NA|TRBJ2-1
CASSSYLYNEQFF
TGTGCCAGCAGCTCTTACCTCTACAATGAGCAGTTCTTC
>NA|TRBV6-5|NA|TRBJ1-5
CASSYSTGNQPQHF
TGTGCCAGCAGTTACTCGACAGGTAATCAGCCCCAGCATTTT
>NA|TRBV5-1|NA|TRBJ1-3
CASSGGAISGNTIYF
TGCGCCAGCAGCGGCGGGGCGATCTCTGGAAACACCATATATTTT
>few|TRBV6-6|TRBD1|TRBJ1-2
CASSYISGGHYGYTF
TGTGCCAGCAGTTACATATCAGGGGGGCACTATGGCTACACCTTC
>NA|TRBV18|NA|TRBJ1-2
CASSPDHYGYTF
TGTGCCAGCTCACCCGATCACTATGGCTACACCTTC
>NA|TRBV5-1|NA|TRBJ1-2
CASRAGSTNYGYTF
TGCGCCAGCAGAGCGGGTAGCACTAACTATGGCTACACCTTC
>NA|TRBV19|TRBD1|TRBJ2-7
CASSILQGAGEQYF
TGTGCCAGTAGTATACTACAGGGGGCTGGCGAGCAGTACTTC
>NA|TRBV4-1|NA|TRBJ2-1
CASSQAAGFYNEQFF
TGCGCCAGCAGCCAAGCCGCGGGATTCTACAATGAGCAGTTCTTC
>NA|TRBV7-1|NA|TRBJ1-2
CASSPQGSYTF
TGTGCCAGCAGCCCCCAGGGGAGCTACACCTTC
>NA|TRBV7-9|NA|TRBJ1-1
CASSLVPPRNTEAFF
TGTGCCAGCAGCTTAGTCCCACCACGGAACACTGAAGCTTTCTTT
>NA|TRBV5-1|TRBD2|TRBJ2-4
CASSFFLAGSKNIQYF
TGCGCCAGCAGCTTTTTCCTAGCGGGATCCAAAAACATTCAGTACTTC
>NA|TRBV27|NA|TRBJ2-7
CASTRGSSYEQYF
TGTGCCAGCACCCGGGGTAGCTCCTACGAGCAGTACTTC
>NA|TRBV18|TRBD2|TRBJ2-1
CASSPRGTSSYNEQFF
TGTGCCAGCTCACCAAGGGGGACTAGCAGCTACAATGAGCAGTTCTTC
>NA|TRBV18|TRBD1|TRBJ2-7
CASSPTGTGELGYEQYF
TGTGCCAGCTCACCGACCGGGACAGGGGAGTTAGGCTACGAGCAGTACTTC
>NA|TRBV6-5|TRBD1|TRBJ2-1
CASRSDRGLYNEQFF
TGTGCCAGCAGATCCGACAGGGGGCTTTACAATGAGCAGTTCTTC
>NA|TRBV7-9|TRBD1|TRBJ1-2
CASSFTGGDGYTF
TGTGCCAGCAGCTTTACAGGGGGTGACGGCTACACCTTC
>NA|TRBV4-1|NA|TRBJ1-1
CASSQDTIRGNTEAFF
TGCGCCAGCAGCCAAGATACGATTCGGGGGAACACTGAAGCTTTCTTT
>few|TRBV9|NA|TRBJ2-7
CASSVGVGGSYEQYF
TGTGCCAGCAGCGTAGGGGTAGGGGGCTCCTACGAGCAGTACTTC
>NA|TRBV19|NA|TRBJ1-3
CASSPDLISGNTIYF
TGTGCCAGTAGTCCAGACTTAATCTCTGGAAACACCATATATTTT
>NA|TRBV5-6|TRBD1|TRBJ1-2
CASSPVPGQGARNYGYTF
TGTGCCAGCAGCCCAGTCCCGGGACAGGGGGCGCGGAACTATGGCTACACCTTC
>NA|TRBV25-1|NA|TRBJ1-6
CASSDRGGNSPLHF
TGTGCCAGCAGTGACCGGGGGGGTAATTCACCCCTCCACTTT
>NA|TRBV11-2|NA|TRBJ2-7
CASSRATSLREQYF
TGTGCCAGCAGCAGGGCGACTAGTCTTCGGGAGCAGTACTTC
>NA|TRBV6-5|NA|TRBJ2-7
CATMGGASYEQYF
TGTGCCACCATGGGAGGAGCCTCCTACGAGCAGTACTTC
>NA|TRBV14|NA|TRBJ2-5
CASSPTWGSQETQYF
TGTGCCAGCAGCCCGACTTGGGGCTCACAAGAGACCCAGTACTTC
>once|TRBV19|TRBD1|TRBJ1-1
CASSITGGADTEAFF
TGTGCCAGTAGTATTACAGGGGGCGCGGACACTGAAGCTTTCTTT
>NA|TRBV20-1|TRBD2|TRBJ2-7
CSARGGGEQYF
TGCAGTGCTAGAGGGGGAGGGGAGCAGTACTTC
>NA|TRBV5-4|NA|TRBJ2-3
CALGRGGSSTDTQYF
TGTGCCCTCGGCAGGGGAGGATCTAGCACAGATACGCAGTATTTT
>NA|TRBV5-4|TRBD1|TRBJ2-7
CASSLGQGFYEQYF
TGTGCCAGCAGCTTGGGACAGGGATTTTACGAGCAGTACTTC
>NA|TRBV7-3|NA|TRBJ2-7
CASSLQSSYEQYF
TGTGCCAGCAGCTTACAGAGCTCCTACGAGCAGTACTTC
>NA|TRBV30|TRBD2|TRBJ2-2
CAWRRTSGMSGGELFF
TGTGCCTGGAGGCGGACTAGCGGGATGAGCGGCGGGGAGCTGTTTTTT
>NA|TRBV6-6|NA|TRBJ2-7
CASRAGNSYEQYF
TGTGCCAGCAGGGCAGGGAATTCCTACGAGCAGTACTTC
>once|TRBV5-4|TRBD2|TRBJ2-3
CASSLEGLAFPDTQYF
TGTGCCAGCAGCTTGGAGGGACTAGCTTTCCCAGATACGCAGTATTTT